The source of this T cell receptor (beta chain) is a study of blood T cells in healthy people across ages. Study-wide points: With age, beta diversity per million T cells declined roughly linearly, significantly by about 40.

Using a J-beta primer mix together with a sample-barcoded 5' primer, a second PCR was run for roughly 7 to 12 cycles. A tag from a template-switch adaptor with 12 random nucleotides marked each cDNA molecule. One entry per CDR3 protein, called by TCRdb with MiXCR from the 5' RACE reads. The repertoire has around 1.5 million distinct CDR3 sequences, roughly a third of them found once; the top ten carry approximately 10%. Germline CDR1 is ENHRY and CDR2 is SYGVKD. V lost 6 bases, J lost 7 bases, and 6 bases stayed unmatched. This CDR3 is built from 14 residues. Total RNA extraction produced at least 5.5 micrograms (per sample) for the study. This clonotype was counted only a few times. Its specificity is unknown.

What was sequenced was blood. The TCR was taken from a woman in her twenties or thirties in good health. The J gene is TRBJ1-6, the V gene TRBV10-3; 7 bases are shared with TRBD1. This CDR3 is CAIRAGGGNSPLHF. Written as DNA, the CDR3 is TGTGCCATCAGGGCAGGGGGGGGGAATTCACCCCTCCACTTT.